A single sample gave rise to the 17 T cell receptor beta chains below, sequenced in a study of T cell responses to AZD1222 COVID-19 vaccine. Only in-frame clones appear in the TCRdb table, and some are missing; sequencing was by immunoSEQ multiplex PCR. The sample lists roughly 91,000 clones; over 85% were seen once. The sample consisted of peripheral blood, taken on day 0 of AZD1222 vaccination. The receptors shown here come from an adult in good health.

The V gene is TRBV27, the J gene TRBJ1-1; tentative D call: TRBD1 (5 bases). The CDR3 sequence is 13 residues long. Germline-derived CDR1 and CDR2 are MNHEY and SMNVEV (reference sequence). Trimming removed 6 bases from V and 6 bases from J, with 14 bases in between. The CDR3 DNA reads TGTGCCAGCAGGAAGGACGGGGCCGCTGAAGCTTTCTTT. This translates into CASRKDGAAEAFF.

This chain joins TRBV15 and TRBJ1-2; maybe TRBD1 (5 bases). The V end was cut by 0 bases, the J end by 8 bases, with 10 bases between. The CDR3 loop spans 13 amino acids. Germline V gene lookup returns CDR1 LNHNV and CDR2 YYDKDF (reference sequence). The CDR3 reads CATSRDLGEGYTF. The CDR3 DNA is TGTGCCACCAGCAGAGATCTAGGGGAAGGCTACACCTTC.

This rearrangement joins TRBV18 to TRBJ1-2; D is possibly TRBD1 (5 bases). The CDR3 spans 16 residues. Germline V gives CDR1 KGHSH, CDR2 LQKENI. V was clipped by 0 bases and J by 3 bases, with 14 bases between them. The CDR3 sequence is CASSPPDRGMDYGYTF. CDR3 in DNA: TGTGCCAGCTCACCACCCGACCGGGGGATGGACTATGGCTACACCTTC.

This chain's CDR3 is CARTGRGLGEQYF. The CDR3 nucleotides read TGTGCCCGAACCGGCAGGGGGCTGGGTGAGCAGTACTTC. The J gene is TRBJ2-7, the V gene TRBV30; TRBD1 matches 8 bases. The CDR3 extends over 13 amino acids. Germline trimming cut 8 bases from V and 7 bases from J; bases unmatched to any gene: 13. Germline assignment: CDR1 GTSNPN and CDR2 SVGIG (reference sequence).

This chain connects TRBV27 to TRBJ2-1, with 11 bases fitting TRBD2. The V segment lost 2 bases and the J segment 8 bases; nucleotides outside the gene matches: 5. The germline V gene encodes CDR1 MNHEY and CDR2 SMNVEV (reference sequence). The CDR3 is made up of 15 amino acids. In nucleotides, the CDR3 is TGTGCCAGCAGTTTACGACTAGCGGGAATGGATGAGCAGTTCTTC. Translated: CASSLRLAGMDEQFF.

Note on this clone: At one end, the junction sequence differs from germline, possibly due to a read error. The chain couples TRBV15 to TRBJ2-3; TRBD1 matches 11 bases. This CDR3 has 16 amino acids. Germline V gene sequence: CDR1 LNHNV, CDR2 YYDKDF (reference sequence). In nucleotides, the CDR3 is TGTGCGACCCAGCCGGGACAGGGGGTCATTATGGATACACAGTATTTT. Encoded protein: CATQPGQGVIMDTQYF.

The genes are TRBV24-1 and TRBJ2-2; 7 positions agree with TRBD2. The CDR3 is made up of 15 amino acids. Germline V CDR1 and CDR2: KGHDR, SFDVKD. V shed 3 bases, J shed 5 bases, and the junction held 5 bases outside the gene matches. CDR3 amino acids: CATSDGGGGTGELFF. The CDR3 DNA follows: TGTGCCACCAGTGATGGCGGGGGTGGGACCGGGGAGCTGTTTTTT.

This clone was recorded only once. The chain uses TRBV5-1 and TRBJ1-6; tentative D call: TRBD1 (5 bases). The CDR3 consists of 15 residues. Per the germline V gene, CDR1 is SGHRS and CDR2 is YFSETQ. Between the trimmed V and J ends, which lost 7 bases and 0 bases, there was a span of 11 bases. The CDR3 nucleotides are TGCGCCAGCCGGGACTGGAGCTCCTATAATTCACCCCTCCACTTT. Translation gives CASRDWSSYNSPLHF.

The genes are TRBV21-1 and TRBJ2-7; TRBD1 is taken as the D call from the table, unchecked against the DNA. TRBV21-1 represents a pseudogene. This CDR3 has 15 amino acids. DNA of the CDR3: TGTGCCAGCAGCAAAGTTGGCAGGGCGGCCTACGAGCAGTACTTC. This encodes CASSKVGRAAYEQYF.

CDR3 in DNA: TGCAGTGCCAGTGGACAGACCTATGGCTACACCTTC. Translation: CSASGQTYGYTF. The chain combines TRBV20-1 with TRBJ1-2; D may be TRBD1 (6 bases). Germline assignment: CDR1 DFQATT and CDR2 SNEGSKA (reference sequence). V lost 6 bases and J 4 bases, leaving 12 bases between the germline ends. This CDR3 region has 12 residues.

This clone was detected only once. V usage is TRBV7-9 and J usage is TRBJ1-5; no clear D. Germline V gene sequence: CDR1 SEHNR, CDR2 FQNEAQ (reference sequence). Trimming pared 1 base from V and 2 bases from J, leaving 9 bases between. The CDR3 runs to 15 residues. Here the CDR3 reads CASSLEGLGNQPQHF. CDR3 DNA sequence: TGTGCCAGCAGCTTAGAGGGTTTAGGCAATCAGCCCCAGCATTTT.

The rearrangement uses TRBV9 and TRBJ2-1; TRBD1 matches 9 bases. The CDR3 length is 14 residues. Per the germline V gene, CDR1 is SGDLS and CDR2 is YYNGEE. Trimming cost V 3 bases and J 5 bases; bases outside gene matches: 3. The CDR3 bases are TGTGCCAGCAGCGGAGGGACAGGGAACAATGAGCAGTTCTTC. It specifies CASSGGTGNNEQFF.

This clone was counted a single time. As DNA, the CDR3 is TGTGCCAGCAGTTTAACCCCCAGTACGGGCACTGAAGCTTTCTTT. As protein: CASSLTPSTGTEAFF. The chain links TRBV27 to TRBJ1-1; D gene unclear. V lost 2 bases and J lost 4, with 14 bases in between. The germline V gene encodes CDR1 MNHEY and CDR2 SMNVEV (reference sequence). The CDR3 extends over 15 amino acids.

The genes are TRBV10-2 and TRBJ2-7, with D perhaps matching TRBD1 or TRBD2 (6 bases each). The CDR3 is made up of 16 amino acids. Trimming removed 2 bases from V and 7 bases from J, with 21 bases in between. Germline CDR1 is WSHSY and CDR2 is SAAADI. The CDR3 protein is CASSESGSGAIDEQYF. CDR3 coding DNA: TGCGCCAGCAGTGAGAGTGGGTCGGGGGCTATCGATGAGCAGTACTTC.

The chain combines TRBV6-2 or TRBV6-3 with TRBJ2-3, with D hard to call. CDR1 and CDR2 (germline): MNHEY, SVGEGT. Trimming left V 2 bases short and J 2 bases short, with 5 bases between. The CDR3 runs to 13 residues. CDR3: CASSYRDTDTQYF. The CDR3 DNA follows: TGTGCCAGCAGTTACAGGGACACAGATACGCAGTATTTT.

The chain has TRBV6-2 or TRBV6-3 and TRBJ1-6; no clear D gene. Germline-derived CDR1 and CDR2 are MNHEY and SVGEGT. Trimming cost V 5 bases and J 17 bases, with 16 bases left between them. The CDR3 length is 12 residues. DNA of the CDR3: TGTGCCAGCAGTAACCCGGAAGGTGGGGTCCACTTT. Encoded protein: CASSNPEGGVHF.

The J gene is TRBJ2-5, the V gene TRBV24-1, with D perhaps TRBD2 (6 bases). Germline V gene sequence: CDR1 KGHDR, CDR2 SFDVKD. V was clipped by 3 bases and J by 4 bases, with 14 bases between them. The CDR3 is 15 amino acids. Here the CDR3 DNA reads TGTGCCACCAGTGATGCCGGGACTCCGACAGAGACCCAGTACTTC. Translation: CATSDAGTPTETQYF.